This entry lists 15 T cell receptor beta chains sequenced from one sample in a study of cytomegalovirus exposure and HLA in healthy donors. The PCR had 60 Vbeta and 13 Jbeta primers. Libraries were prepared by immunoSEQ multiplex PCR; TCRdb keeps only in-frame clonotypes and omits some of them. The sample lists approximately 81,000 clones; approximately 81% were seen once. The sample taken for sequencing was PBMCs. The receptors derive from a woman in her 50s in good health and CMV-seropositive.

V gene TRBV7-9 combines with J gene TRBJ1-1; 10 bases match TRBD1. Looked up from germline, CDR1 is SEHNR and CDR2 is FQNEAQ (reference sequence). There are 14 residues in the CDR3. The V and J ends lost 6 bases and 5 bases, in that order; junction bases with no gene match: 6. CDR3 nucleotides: TGTGCCAGCAGGCCCCCGGGACAGGGGACTGAAGCTTTCTTT. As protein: CASRPPGQGTEAFF.

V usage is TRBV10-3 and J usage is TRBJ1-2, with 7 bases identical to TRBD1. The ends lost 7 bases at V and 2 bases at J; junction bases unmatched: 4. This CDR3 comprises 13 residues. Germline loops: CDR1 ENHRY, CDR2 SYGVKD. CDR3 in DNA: TGTGCCATCAACAGGGGCCAGAACTATGGCTACACCTTC. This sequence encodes CAINRGQNYGYTF.

CDR3 DNA sequence: TGTGCCAGCAGCGGGGAGGGGCTCCCCTACGAGCAGTACTTC. Its protein product is CASSGEGLPYEQYF. The chain employs TRBV28 and TRBJ2-7, with 7 bases that match TRBD2. Germline V gene data show CDR1 as MDHEN and CDR2 as SYDVKM. CDR3 length: 14 residues. Trimming cost V 6 bases and J 2 bases; bases outside gene matches: 7.

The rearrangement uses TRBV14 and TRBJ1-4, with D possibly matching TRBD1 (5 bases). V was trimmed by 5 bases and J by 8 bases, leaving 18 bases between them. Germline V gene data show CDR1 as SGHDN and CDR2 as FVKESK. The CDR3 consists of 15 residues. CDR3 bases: TGTGCCAGCAGCAGGTCTGGCGGACAAAGGGAAAAACTGTTTTTT. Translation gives CASSRSGGQREKLFF. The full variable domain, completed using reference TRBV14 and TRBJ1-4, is EAGVTQFPSHSVIEKGQTVTLRCDPISGHDNLYWYRRVMGKEIKFLLHFVKESKQDESGMPNNRFLAERTGGTYSTLKVQPAELEDSGVYFCASSRSGGQREKLFFGSGTQLSVL.

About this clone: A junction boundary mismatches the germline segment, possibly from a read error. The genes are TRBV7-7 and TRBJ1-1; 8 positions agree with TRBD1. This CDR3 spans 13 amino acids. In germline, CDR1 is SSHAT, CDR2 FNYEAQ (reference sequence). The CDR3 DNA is TGTGCTAGCAGCTTAACAGGGGGTAGTGAAGCTTTCTTT. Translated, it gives CASSLTGGSEAFF.

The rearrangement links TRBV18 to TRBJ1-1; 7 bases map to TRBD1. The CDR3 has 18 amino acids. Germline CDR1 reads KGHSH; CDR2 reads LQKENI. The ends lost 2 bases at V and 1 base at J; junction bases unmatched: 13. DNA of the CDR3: TGTGCCAGCTCACCAAGGCGGAGGGGGCAGGTTGAGAACACTGAAGCTTTCTTT. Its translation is CASSPRRRGQVENTEAFF.

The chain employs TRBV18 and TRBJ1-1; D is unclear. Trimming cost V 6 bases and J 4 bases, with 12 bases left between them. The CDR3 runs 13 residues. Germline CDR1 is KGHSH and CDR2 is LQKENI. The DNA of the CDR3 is TGTGCCAGCTCCGGGGAGACGATCACTGAAGCTTTCTTT. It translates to CASSGETITEAFF.

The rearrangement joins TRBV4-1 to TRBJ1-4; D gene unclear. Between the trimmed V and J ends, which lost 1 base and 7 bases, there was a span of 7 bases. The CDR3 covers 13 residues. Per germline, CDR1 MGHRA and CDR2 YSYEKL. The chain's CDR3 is CASSQVIGEKLFF. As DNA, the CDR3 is TGCGCCAGCAGCCAAGTCATCGGTGAAAAACTGTTTTTT.

CDR3 coding DNA: TGCGCCAGCAGGCTCGGGGAAGAGACCCAGTACTTC. Its protein is CASRLGEETQYF. J is TRBJ2-5 and V is TRBV5-1; perhaps TRBD2 as D (5 bases). V shed 5 bases and J shed 3 bases, with 8 bases lying between them. Germline assignment: CDR1 SGHRS and CDR2 YFSETQ. CDR3 size: 12 residues.

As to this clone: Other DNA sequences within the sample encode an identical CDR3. CDR3 in DNA: TGTGCCAGCAGCCCGGGATCCTACGAGCAGTACTTC. Translated: CASSPGSYEQYF. This chain links TRBV9 with TRBJ2-7; tentatively, D is TRBD2 (5 bases). The CDR3 runs 12 residues. Germline V gives CDR1 SGDLS, CDR2 YYNGEE. The germline V and J ends were trimmed by 4 bases and 1 base, with 6 bases remaining between them.

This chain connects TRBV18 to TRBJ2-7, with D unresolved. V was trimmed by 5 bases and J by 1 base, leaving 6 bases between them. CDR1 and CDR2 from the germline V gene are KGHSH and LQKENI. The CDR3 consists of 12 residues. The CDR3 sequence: CASSTGSYEQYF. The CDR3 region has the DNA TGTGCCAGCTCAACCGGGTCCTACGAGCAGTACTTC.

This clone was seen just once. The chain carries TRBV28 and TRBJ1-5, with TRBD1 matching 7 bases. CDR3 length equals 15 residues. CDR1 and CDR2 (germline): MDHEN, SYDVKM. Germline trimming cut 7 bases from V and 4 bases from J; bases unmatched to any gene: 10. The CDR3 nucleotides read TGTGCCAGCATCAACCAGGGGGGAGGTAATCAGCCCCAGCATTTT. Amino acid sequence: CASINQGGGNQPQHF.

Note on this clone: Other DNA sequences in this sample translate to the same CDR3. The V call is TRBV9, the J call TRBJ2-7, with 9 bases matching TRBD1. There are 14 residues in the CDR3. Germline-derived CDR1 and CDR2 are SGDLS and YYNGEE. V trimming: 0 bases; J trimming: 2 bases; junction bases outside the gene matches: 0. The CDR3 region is CASSVGQGAYEQYF. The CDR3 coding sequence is TGTGCCAGCAGCGTAGGACAGGGGGCCTACGAGCAGTACTTC.

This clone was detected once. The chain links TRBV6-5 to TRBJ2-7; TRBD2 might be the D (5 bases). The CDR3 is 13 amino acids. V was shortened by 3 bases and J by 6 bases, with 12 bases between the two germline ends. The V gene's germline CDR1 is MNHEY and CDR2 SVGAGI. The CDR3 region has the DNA TGTGCCAGCAGTTATTTCGACTATTCCGAGCAGTACTTC. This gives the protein CASSYFDYSEQYF.

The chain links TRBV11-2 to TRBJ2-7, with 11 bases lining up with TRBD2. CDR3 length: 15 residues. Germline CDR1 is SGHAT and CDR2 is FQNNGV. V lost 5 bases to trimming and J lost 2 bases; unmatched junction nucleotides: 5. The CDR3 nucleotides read TGTGCCAGCAGCCCGAGACTAGCGGGAACCTACGAGCAGTACTTC. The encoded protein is CASSPRLAGTYEQYF.